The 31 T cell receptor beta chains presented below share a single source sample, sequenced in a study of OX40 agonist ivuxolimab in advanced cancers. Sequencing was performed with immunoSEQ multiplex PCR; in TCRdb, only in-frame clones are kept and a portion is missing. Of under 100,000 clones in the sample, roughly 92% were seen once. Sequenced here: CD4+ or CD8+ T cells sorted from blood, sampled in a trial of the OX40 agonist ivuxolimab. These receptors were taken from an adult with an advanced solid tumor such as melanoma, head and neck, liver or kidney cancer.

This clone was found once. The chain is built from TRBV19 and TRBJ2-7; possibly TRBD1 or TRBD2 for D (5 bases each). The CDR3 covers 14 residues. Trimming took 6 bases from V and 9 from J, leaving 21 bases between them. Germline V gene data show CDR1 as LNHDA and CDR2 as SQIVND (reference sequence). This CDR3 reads CASRCARTWGWQYF. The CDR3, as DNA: TGTGCCAGTAGATGCGCGCGGACATGGGGGTGGCAGTACTTC.

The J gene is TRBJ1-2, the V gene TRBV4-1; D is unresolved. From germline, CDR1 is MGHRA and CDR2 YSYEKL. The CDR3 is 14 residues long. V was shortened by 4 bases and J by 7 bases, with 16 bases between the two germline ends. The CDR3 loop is CASSLSGGFAGYTF. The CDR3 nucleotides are TGCGCCAGCAGCCTTTCCGGAGGGTTCGCTGGCTACACCTTC.

CDR3 sequence (DNA): TGCAGCGTCACGAACAGCGGTTCCGGGGAGCTGTTTTTT. As protein: CSVTNSGSGELFF. This chain joins TRBV29-1 and TRBJ2-2; maybe TRBD2 (5 bases). The germline gives CDR1 SQVTM, CDR2 ANQGSEA. Trimming stripped 6 bases from V and 6 bases from J, with 14 bases between. The CDR3 length is 13 residues.

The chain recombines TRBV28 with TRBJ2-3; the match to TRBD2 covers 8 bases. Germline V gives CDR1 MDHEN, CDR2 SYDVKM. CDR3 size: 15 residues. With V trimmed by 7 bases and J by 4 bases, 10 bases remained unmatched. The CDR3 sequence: CASIPGGGSADTQYF. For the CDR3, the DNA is TGTGCCAGCATCCCGGGGGGGGGCTCTGCAGATACGCAGTATTTT.

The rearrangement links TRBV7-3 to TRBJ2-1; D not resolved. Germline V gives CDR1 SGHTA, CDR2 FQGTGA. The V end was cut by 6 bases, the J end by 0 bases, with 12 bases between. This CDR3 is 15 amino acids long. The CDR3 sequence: CASSLSPSSYNEQFF. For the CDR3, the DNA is TGTGCCAGCAGTCTATCTCCGAGCTCCTACAATGAGCAGTTCTTC.

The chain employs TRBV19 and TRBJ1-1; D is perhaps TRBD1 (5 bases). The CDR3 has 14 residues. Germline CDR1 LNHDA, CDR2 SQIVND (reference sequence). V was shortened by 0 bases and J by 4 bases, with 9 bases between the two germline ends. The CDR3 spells CASSIDQRGTEAFF. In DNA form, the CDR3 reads TGTGCCAGTAGTATAGATCAGAGGGGCACTGAAGCTTTCTTT.

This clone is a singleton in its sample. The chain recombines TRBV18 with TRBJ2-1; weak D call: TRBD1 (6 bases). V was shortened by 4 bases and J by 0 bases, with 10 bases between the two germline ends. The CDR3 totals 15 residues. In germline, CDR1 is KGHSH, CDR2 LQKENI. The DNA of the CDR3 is TGTGCCAGCTCACAAACAGGGCTCTCCTACAATGAGCAGTTCTTC. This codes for CASSQTGLSYNEQFF.

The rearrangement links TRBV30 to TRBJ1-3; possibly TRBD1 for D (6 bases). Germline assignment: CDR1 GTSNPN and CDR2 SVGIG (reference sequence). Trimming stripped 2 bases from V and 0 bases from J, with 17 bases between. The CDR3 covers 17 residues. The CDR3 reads CAWSLPRQAYSGNTIYF. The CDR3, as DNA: TGTGCCTGGAGTCTACCCCGACAGGCCTACTCTGGAAACACCATATATTTT. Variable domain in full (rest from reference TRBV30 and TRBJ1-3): SQTIHQWPATLVQPVGSPLSLECTVEGTSNPNLYWYRQAAGRGLQLLFYSVGIGQISSEVPQNLSASRPQDRQFILSSKKLLLSDSGFYLCAWSLPRQAYSGNTIYFGEGSWLTVV.

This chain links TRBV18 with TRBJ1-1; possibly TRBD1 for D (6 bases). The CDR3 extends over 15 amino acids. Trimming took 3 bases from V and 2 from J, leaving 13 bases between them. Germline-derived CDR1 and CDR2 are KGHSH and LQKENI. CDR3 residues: CASSPPPGANTEAFF. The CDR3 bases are TGTGCCAGCTCACCCCCCCCAGGGGCCAACACTGAAGCTTTCTTT.

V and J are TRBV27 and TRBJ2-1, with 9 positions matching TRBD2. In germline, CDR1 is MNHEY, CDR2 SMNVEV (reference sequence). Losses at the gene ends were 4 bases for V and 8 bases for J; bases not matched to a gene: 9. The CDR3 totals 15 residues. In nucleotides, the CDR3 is TGTGCCAGCAGTTCGTACGGGACTAGCATCGATGAGCAGTTCTTC. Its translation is CASSSYGTSIDEQFF.

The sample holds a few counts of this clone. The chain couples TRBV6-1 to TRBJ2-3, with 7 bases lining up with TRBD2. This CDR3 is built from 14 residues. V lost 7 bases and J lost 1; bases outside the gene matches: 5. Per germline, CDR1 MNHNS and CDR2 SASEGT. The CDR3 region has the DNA TGTGCCAGCAACCCAGGACTAGGCACAGATACGCAGTATTTT. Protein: CASNPGLGTDTQYF.

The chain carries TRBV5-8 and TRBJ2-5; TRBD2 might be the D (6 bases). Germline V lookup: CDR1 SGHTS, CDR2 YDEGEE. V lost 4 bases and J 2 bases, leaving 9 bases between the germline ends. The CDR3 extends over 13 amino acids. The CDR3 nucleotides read TGTGCCAGCAGCCGCCGGGAGCAAGAGACCCAGTACTTC. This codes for CASSRREQETQYF.

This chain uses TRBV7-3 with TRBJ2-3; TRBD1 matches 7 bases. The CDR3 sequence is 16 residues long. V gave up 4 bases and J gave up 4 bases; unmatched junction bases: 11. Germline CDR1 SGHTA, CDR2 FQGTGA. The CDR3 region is CASSSLTGKDADTQYF. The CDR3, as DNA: TGTGCCAGCAGCTCCCTGACAGGGAAGGACGCAGATACGCAGTATTTT.

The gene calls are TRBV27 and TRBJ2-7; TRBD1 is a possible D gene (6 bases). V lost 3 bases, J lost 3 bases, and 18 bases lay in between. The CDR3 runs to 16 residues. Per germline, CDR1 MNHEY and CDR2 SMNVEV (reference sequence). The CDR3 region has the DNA TGTGCCAGCAGTTTTCACCACCCGGACAGCTTCTACGAGCAGTACTTC. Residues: CASSFHHPDSFYEQYF.

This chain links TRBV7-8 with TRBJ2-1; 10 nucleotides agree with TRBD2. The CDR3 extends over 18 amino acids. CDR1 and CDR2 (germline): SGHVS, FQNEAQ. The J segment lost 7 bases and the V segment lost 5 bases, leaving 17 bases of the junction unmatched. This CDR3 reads CASSRGARLAGVNNEQFF. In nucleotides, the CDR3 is TGTGCCAGCAGCCGAGGGGCTAGGCTAGCGGGAGTCAATAATGAGCAGTTCTTC. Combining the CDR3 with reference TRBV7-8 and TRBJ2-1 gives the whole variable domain GAGVSQSPRYKVAKRGQDVALRCDPISGHVSLFWYQQALGQGPEFLTYFQNEAQLDKSGLPSDRFFAERPEGSVSTLKIQRTQQEDSAVYLCASSRGARLAGVNNEQFFGPGTRLTVL.

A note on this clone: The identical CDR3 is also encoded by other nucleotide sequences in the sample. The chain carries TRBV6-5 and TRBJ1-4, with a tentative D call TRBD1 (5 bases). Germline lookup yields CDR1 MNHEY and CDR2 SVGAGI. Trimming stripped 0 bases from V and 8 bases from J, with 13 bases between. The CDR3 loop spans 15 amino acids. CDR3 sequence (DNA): TGTGCCAGCAGTTACTCTGGGGGAGGATACGAAAAACTGTTTTTT. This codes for CASSYSGGGYEKLFF.

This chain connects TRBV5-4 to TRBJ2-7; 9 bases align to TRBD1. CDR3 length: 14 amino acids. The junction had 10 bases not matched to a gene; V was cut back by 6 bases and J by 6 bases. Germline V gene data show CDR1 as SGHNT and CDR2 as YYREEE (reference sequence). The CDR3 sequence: CASKGQGSTTEQYF. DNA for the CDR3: TGTGCCAGCAAGGGACAGGGATCTACTACCGAGCAGTACTTC. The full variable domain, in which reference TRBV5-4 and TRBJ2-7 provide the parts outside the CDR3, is ETGVTQSPTHLIKTRGQQVTLRCSSQSGHNTVSWYQQALGQGPQFIFQYYREEENGRGNFPPRFSGLQFPNYSSELNVNALELDDSALYLCASKGQGSTTEQYFGPGTRLTVT.

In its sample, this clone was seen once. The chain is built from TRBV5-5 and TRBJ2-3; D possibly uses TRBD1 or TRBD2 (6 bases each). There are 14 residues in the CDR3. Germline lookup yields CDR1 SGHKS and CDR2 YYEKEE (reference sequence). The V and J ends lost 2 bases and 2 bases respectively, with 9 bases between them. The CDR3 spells CASSLGGNTDTQYF. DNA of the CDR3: TGTGCCAGCAGCTTAGGGGGGAACACAGATACGCAGTATTTT.

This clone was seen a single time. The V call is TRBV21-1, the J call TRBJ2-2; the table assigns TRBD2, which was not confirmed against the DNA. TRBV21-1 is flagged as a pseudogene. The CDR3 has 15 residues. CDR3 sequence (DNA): TGTGCCAGCAGCACGATGACTGTGAACACCGGGGAGCTGTTTTTT. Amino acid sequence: CASSTMTVNTGELFF.

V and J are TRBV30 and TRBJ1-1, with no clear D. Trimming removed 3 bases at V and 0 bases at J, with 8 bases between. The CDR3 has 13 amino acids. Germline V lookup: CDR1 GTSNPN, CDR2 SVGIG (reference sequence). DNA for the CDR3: TGTGCCTGGAGCGCCAACATGAACACTGAAGCTTTCTTT. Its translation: CAWSANMNTEAFF. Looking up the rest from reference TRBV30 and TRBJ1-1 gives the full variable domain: SQTIHQWPATLVQPVGSPLSLECTVEGTSNPNLYWYRQAAGRGLQLLFYSVGIGQISSEVPQNLSASRPQDRQFILSSKKLLLSDSGFYLCAWSANMNTEAFFGQGTRLTVV.

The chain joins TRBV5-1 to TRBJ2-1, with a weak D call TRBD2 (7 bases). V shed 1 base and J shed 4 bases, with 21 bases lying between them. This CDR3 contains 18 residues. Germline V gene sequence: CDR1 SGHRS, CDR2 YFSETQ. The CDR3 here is CASSLFRNGGAFYNEQFF. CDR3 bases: TGCGCCAGCAGCTTGTTCAGGAATGGGGGGGCTTTTTACAATGAGCAGTTCTTC.

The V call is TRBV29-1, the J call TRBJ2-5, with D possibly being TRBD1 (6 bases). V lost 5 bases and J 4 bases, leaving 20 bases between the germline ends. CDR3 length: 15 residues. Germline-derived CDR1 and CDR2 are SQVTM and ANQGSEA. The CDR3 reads CSVQFPGENRETQYF. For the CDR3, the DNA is TGCAGCGTTCAATTCCCAGGGGAGAATAGAGAGACCCAGTACTTC.

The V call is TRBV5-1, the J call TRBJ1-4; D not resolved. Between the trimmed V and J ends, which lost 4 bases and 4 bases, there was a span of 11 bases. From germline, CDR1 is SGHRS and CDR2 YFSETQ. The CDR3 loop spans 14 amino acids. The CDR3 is CASSRAVGNEKLFF. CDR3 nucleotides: TGCGCCAGCAGCCGAGCGGTTGGTAATGAAAAACTGTTTTTT. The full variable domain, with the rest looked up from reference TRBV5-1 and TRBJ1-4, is KAGVTQTPRYLIKTRGQQVTLSCSPISGHRSVSWYQQTPGQGLQFLFEYFSETQRNKGNFPGRFSGRQFSNSRSEMNVSTLELGDSALYLCASSRAVGNEKLFFGSGTQLSVL.

The CDR3 nucleotides read TGTGCCAGCAGTTACTCACAGGGTGGTCGAAACACCATATATTTT. Translating gives CASSYSQGGRNTIYF. The chain carries TRBV6-5 and TRBJ1-3, with a possible D match to TRBD1 (6 bases). CDR3 size: 15 residues. Germline loops: CDR1 MNHEY, CDR2 SVGAGI. V was pared by 0 bases and J by 5 bases, with 11 bases between.

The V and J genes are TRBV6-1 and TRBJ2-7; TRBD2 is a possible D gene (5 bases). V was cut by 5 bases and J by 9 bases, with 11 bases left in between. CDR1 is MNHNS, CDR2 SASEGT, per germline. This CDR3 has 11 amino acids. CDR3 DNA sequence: TGTGCCAGCAGTTATCGGGATGGGCAGTACTTC. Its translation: CASSYRDGQYF.

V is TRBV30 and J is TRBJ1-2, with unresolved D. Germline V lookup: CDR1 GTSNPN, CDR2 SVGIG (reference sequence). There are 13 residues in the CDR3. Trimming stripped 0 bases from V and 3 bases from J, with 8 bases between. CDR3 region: CAWSVLGYYGYTF. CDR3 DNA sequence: TGTGCCTGGAGTGTGCTAGGATACTATGGCTACACCTTC.

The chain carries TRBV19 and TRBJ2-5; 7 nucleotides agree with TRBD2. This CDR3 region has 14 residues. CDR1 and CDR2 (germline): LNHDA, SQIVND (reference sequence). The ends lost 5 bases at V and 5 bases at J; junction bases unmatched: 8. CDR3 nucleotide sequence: TGTGCCAGTAGTCCCCTGGCGGGGGAGGAGACCCAGTACTTC. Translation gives CASSPLAGEETQYF.

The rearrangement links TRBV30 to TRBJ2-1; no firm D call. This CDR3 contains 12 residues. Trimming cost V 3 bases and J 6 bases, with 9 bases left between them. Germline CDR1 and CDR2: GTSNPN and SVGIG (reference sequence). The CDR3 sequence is CAWRVRSNEQFF. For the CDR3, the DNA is TGTGCCTGGAGGGTTAGGTCCAATGAGCAGTTCTTC. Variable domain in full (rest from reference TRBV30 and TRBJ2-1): SQTIHQWPATLVQPVGSPLSLECTVEGTSNPNLYWYRQAAGRGLQLLFYSVGIGQISSEVPQNLSASRPQDRQFILSSKKLLLSDSGFYLCAWRVRSNEQFFGPGTRLTVL.

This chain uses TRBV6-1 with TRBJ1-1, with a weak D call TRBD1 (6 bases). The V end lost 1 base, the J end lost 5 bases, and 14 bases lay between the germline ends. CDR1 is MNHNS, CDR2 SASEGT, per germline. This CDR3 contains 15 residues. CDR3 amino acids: CASSEVAGVGTEAFF. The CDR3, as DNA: TGTGCCAGCAGTGAAGTGGCAGGGGTGGGGACTGAAGCTTTCTTT.

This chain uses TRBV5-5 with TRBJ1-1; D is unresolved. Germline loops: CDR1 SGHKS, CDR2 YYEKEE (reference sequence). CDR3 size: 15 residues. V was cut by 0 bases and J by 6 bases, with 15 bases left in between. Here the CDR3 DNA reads TGTGCCAGCAGCTTGGGTCCCAGGACGGACGCTGAAGCTTTCTTT. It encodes CASSLGPRTDAEAFF.

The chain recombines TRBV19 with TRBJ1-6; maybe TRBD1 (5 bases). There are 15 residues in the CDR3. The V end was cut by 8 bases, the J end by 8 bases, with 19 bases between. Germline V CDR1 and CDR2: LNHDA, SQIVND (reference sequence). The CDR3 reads CASGSGTSGYSPLHF. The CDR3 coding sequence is TGTGCCAGTGGTTCAGGGACTTCTGGTTATTCACCCCTCCACTTT.